Each of the 14 T cell receptor beta chains below was sequenced from the same sample in a study of T cell repertoires in aging, cancer and after chemotherapy (dated by TCRdb to the late 2010s). The data were produced on an Illumina MiSeq. Rearranged TRB sequences spanning V, D and J segments were amplified in a multiplex touch-down PCR with a mixed TRB-A/B primer pool. TCRdb took the public reads, trimmed them with fastp at Q25, ran MiXCR for clone calling and kept in-frame beta chains. Entries are consolidated by CDR3 protein sequence, retaining the most common genes and DNA. Within this sample are approximately 6,300 distinct CDR3 sequences, with around 35% of them counted one time only. The top ten clones comprise less than 60% of the sample. TCR beta rearrangements were amplified from genomic DNA extracted from peripheral blood rather than from sorted cells or RNA. Sequenced sample: blood. These receptors all come from a human donor with a blood cancer.

This clonotype was seen once. This chain connects TRBV12-3 or TRBV12-4 to TRBJ1-6; 7 positions match TRBD1. This CDR3 is 14 amino acids long. The ends lost 7 bases at V and 9 bases at J; junction bases unmatched: 9. The CDR3 sequence: CASTGTGDGSPLHF. CDR3 nucleotides: TGTGCCAGCACCGGCACAGGGGACGGTTCACCCCTCCACTTT.

This clonotype is labeled medium-sized. The chain combines TRBV29-1 with TRBJ2-1; TRBD2 matches at 8 bases. CDR1 SQVTM and CDR2 ANQGSEA come from the germline V gene. V lost 6 bases to trimming and J lost 7 bases; unmatched junction nucleotides: 14. The CDR3 contains 15 residues. Here the CDR3 reads CSVPKPGLAINEQFF. The CDR3 DNA reads as TGCAGCGTCCCAAAGCCCGGACTAGCAATTAATGAGCAGTTCTTC.

This clonotype was observed a few times. V usage is TRBV27 and J usage is TRBJ2-7; weak D call: TRBD2 (5 bases). This CDR3 is built from 14 residues. The germline CDR1 and CDR2 sequences are MNHEY and SMNVEV (reference sequence). The ends were cut back, 6 bases at V and 3 bases at J, with 15 bases in the middle. The CDR3 spells CASRYSGLNYEQYF. Written as DNA, the CDR3 is TGTGCCAGCAGATACAGCGGACTGAACTACGAGCAGTACTTC.

This clonotype ranks as medium-sized. The chain employs TRBV29-1 and TRBJ2-5; no firm D call. The germline V gene encodes CDR1 SQVTM and CDR2 ANQGSEA. Trimming pared 6 bases from V and 1 base from J, leaving 15 bases between. The CDR3 is 14 amino acids. The CDR3 region has the DNA TGCAGCGTCCCCAAGGTGCCACGCCAAGAGACCCAGTACTTC. Protein sequence: CSVPKVPRQETQYF.

This clonotype was observed a few times. The chain uses TRBV12-3 or TRBV12-4 and TRBJ1-3; the D gene is possibly TRBD1 (5 bases). CDR3 length equals 15 residues. Trimming removed 5 bases from V and 2 bases from J, with 13 bases in between. The CDR3 sequence: CASSPVGGAGNTIYF. The CDR3 DNA reads TGTGCCAGCAGTCCGGTCGGGGGAGCTGGAAACACCATATATTTT.

This clonotype was observed a handful of times. The chain has TRBV19 and TRBJ2-5; 7 bases fit TRBD2. This CDR3 is built from 14 residues. Germline loops: CDR1 LNHDA, CDR2 SQIVND (reference sequence). J lost 6 bases, V lost 4 bases, and 8 bases had no gene match. For the CDR3, the DNA is TGTGCCAGTAGTAGGGCGGGAGATGGGCAGACCCAGTACTTC. Amino acids: CASSRAGDGQTQYF.

The sample holds a few counts of this clonotype. The chain has TRBV6-4 and TRBJ2-1; D is perhaps TRBD1 (5 bases). The CDR3 spans 13 residues. Germline V gene data show CDR1 as MRHNA and CDR2 as SNTAGT. The V end was cut by 0 bases, the J end by 5 bases, with 5 bases between. This CDR3 is CASSDSDNNEQFF. The CDR3 coding sequence is TGTGCCAGCAGTGACTCGGACAACAATGAGCAGTTCTTC.

This chain connects TRBV6-6 to TRBJ2-7; perhaps TRBD2 as D (5 bases). CDR1 is MNHNY, CDR2 SVGAGI, per germline (reference sequence). This CDR3 comprises 11 residues. V was clipped by 5 bases and J by 11 bases, with 13 bases between them. CDR3 loop: CASSNLREKYF. For the CDR3, the DNA is TGTGCCAGCAGTAACTTAAGGGAGAAGTACTTC.

This clonotype was counted a few times. The chain uses TRBV5-1 and TRBJ2-1; D possibly corresponds to TRBD2 (6 bases). V was shortened by 4 bases and J by 0 bases, with 11 bases between the two germline ends. The CDR3 length is 15 residues. CDR1 is SGHRS and CDR2 is YFSETQ in the germline V gene. The CDR3 coding sequence is TGCGCCAGCAGCGAGGACGGGGGCTCCTACAATGAGCAGTTCTTC. It encodes CASSEDGGSYNEQFF.

This chain links TRBV27 with TRBJ2-7, with 7 positions matching TRBD1. This CDR3 is 15 amino acids long. Germline V gives CDR1 MNHEY, CDR2 SMNVEV (reference sequence). After removal of 6 bases from V and 7 bases from J, the junction contained 15 bases not matched to a gene. CDR3 amino acids: CASSLRGQVGREQYF. CDR3 bases: TGTGCCAGCAGCTTAAGGGGGCAGGTGGGGCGGGAGCAGTACTTC.

For this clonotype: A clone one base away is much larger, so this may be a read error. The J gene is TRBJ2-5, the V gene TRBV6-5; D is possibly TRBD1 (6 bases). The CDR3 consists of 15 residues. V was trimmed by 11 bases and J by 4 bases, leaving 23 bases between them. CDR1 is MNHEY and CDR2 is SVGAGI in the germline V gene. As DNA, the CDR3 is TGTGCCGCCTCGTCACGGGGACAAGCGCCAGAGACCCAGTACTTC. Its protein product is CAASSRGQAPETQYF.

The V call is TRBV6-2 or TRBV6-3, the J call TRBJ2-7; D gene ambiguous. Germline V gives CDR1 MNHEY, CDR2 SVGEGT. V lost 2 bases, J lost 3 bases, and 11 bases lay in between. The CDR3 consists of 14 residues. CDR3 in amino acids: CASSYDPGFYEQYF. For the CDR3, the DNA is TGTGCCAGCAGTTACGACCCAGGATTCTACGAGCAGTACTTC.

This clonotype came up a few times. J is TRBJ1-5 and V is TRBV5-5; 8 bases are shared with TRBD1. Germline trimming cut 2 bases from V and 2 bases from J; bases unmatched to any gene: 9. Germline V gene sequence: CDR1 SGHKS, CDR2 YYEKEE (reference sequence). This CDR3 contains 17 residues. The CDR3 sequence: CASSLGQGGLGNQPQHF. CDR3 sequence (DNA): TGTGCCAGCAGCTTAGGACAGGGAGGATTGGGCAATCAGCCCCAGCATTTT. Drawing the rest from reference TRBV5-5 and TRBJ1-5, the complete variable domain is DAGVTQSPTHLIKTRGQQVTLRCSPISGHKSVSWYQQVLGQGPQFIFQYYEKEERGRGNFPDRFSARQFPNYSSELNVNALLLGDSALYLCASSLGQGGLGNQPQHFGDGTRLSIL.

V is TRBV19 and J is TRBJ2-7; perhaps TRBD2 as D (5 bases). In germline, CDR1 is LNHDA, CDR2 SQIVND (reference sequence). V was pared by 0 bases and J by 3 bases, with 9 bases between. This CDR3 has 14 residues. The CDR3 loop is CASSIDAGNYEQYF. The DNA for the CDR3 is TGTGCCAGTAGTATAGATGCGGGTAACTACGAGCAGTACTTC.